This T cell receptor (beta chain) was retrieved from a study of T-cell memory formation after mild COVID-19. TCRdb ran MiXCR on the 5' RACE reads and lists one entry per CDR3 protein. There are 350,000 to 500,000 distinct CDR3 sequences in the sample; around a quarter occur only once, and around 13% lies in the top ten. This CDR3 is 14 amino acids long. V dropped 3 bases and J dropped 2 bases, with 9 bases sitting between them. The germline gives CDR1 ENHRY, CDR2 SYGVKD. The chain recombines TRBV10-3 with TRBJ2-3; D unresolved. The receptor comes from an adult woman who had mild COVID-19 (a few samples of this study predate the infection). Cell type and time point are not known. Material for sequencing was PBMCs or a T cell subset sorted from them (not recorded which). The CDR3: CAISDRTYTDTQYF. DNA for the CDR3: TGTGCCATCAGTGATCGGACCTACACAGATACGCAGTATTTT.